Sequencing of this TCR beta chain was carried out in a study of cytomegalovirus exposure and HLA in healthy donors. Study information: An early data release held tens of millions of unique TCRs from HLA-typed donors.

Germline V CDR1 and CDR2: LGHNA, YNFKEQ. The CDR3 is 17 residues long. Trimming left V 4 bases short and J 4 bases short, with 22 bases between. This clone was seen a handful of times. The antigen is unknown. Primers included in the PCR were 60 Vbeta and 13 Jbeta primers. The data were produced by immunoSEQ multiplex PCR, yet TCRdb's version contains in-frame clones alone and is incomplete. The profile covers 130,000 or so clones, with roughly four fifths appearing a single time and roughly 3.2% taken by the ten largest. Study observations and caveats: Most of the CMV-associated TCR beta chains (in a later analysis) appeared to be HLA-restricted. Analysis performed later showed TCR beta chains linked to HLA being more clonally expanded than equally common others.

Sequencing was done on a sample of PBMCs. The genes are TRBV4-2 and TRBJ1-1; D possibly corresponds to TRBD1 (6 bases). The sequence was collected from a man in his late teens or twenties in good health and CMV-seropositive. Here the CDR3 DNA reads TGTGCCAGCAGCCCATCACACGGGGGGCGGGGAGGCACTGAAGCTTTCTTT. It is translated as CASSPSHGGRGGTEAFF.